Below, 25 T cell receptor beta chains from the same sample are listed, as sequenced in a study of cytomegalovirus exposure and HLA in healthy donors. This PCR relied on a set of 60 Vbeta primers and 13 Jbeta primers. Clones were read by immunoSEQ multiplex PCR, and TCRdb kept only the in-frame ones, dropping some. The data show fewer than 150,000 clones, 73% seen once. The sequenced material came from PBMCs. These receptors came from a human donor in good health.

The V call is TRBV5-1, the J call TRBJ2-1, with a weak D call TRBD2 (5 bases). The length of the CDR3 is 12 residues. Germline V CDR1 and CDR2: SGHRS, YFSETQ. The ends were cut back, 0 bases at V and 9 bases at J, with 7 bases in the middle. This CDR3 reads CASSLVAREQFF. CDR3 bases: TGCGCCAGCAGCTTGGTAGCGCGTGAGCAGTTCTTC. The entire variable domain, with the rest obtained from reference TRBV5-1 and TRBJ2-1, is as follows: KAGVTQTPRYLIKTRGQQVTLSCSPISGHRSVSWYQQTPGQGLQFLFEYFSETQRNKGNFPGRFSGRQFSNSRSEMNVSTLELGDSALYLCASSLVAREQFFGPGTRLTVL.

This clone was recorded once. The CDR3, as DNA: TGTGCCAGCACTCGGACTGTCTCCTACGAGCAGTACTTC. The encoded protein is CASTRTVSYEQYF. The chain recombines TRBV2 with TRBJ2-5; TRBD2 might be the D (5 bases). The last part of the DNA fits TRBJ2-7 better; the J call may be wrong. The germline gives CDR1 SNHLY, CDR2 FYNNEI. The CDR3 runs 13 residues.

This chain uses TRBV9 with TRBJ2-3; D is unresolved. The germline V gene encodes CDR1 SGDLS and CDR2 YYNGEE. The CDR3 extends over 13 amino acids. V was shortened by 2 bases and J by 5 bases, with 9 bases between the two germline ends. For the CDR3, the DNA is TGTGCCAGCAGCGTGGTAGCTCGAGATACGCAGTATTTT. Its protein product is CASSVVARDTQYF.

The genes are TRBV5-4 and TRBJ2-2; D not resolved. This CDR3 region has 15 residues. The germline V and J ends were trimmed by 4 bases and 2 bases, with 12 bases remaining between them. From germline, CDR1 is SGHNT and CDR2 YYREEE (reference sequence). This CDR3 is CASSGGNHNTGELFF. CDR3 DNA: TGTGCCAGCAGCGGCGGAAACCATAACACCGGGGAGCTGTTTTTT.

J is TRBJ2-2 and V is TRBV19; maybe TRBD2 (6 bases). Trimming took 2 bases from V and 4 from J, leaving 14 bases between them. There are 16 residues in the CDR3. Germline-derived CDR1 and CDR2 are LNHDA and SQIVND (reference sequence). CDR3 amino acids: CASSINGREGTGELFF. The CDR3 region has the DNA TGTGCCAGTAGTATAAACGGGAGAGAGGGCACCGGGGAGCTGTTTTTT.

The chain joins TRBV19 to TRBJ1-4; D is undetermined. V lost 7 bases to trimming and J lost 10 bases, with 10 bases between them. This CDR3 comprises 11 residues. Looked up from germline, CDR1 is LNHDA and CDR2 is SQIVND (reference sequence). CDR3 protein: CASTETGKLFF. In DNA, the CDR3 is TGTGCCAGTACCGAAACTGGAAAACTGTTTTTT. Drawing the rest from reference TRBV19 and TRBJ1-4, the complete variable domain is DGGITQSPKYLFRKEGQNVTLSCEQNLNHDAMYWYRQDPGQGLRLIYYSQIVNDFQKGDIAEGYSVSREKKESFPLTVTSAQKNPTAFYLCASTETGKLFFGSGTQLSVL.

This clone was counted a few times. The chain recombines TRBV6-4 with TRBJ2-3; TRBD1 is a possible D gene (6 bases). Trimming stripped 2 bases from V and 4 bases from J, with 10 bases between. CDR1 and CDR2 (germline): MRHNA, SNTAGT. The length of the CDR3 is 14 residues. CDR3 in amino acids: CASSDVQGSDTQYF. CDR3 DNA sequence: TGTGCCAGCAGTGACGTCCAGGGGTCAGATACGCAGTATTTT.

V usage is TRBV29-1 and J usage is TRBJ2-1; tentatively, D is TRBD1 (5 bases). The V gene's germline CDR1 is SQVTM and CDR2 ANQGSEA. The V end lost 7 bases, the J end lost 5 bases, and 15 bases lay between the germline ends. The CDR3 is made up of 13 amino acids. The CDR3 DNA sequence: TGCAGCGCCAACCGCCAGGGAAACAATGAGCAGTTCTTC. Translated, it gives CSANRQGNNEQFF.

DNA of the CDR3: TGCGCCAGCAGCTCAAAAAGGGGTAGCGGGGGGGCCTATGACAATGAGCAGTTCTTC. This translates into CASSSKRGSGGAYDNEQFF. The chain combines TRBV5-1 with TRBJ2-1, with 11 nucleotides matching TRBD2. Germline CDR1 SGHRS, CDR2 YFSETQ. The CDR3 is 19 residues long. Losses at the gene ends were 3 bases for V and 5 bases for J; bases not matched to a gene: 16.

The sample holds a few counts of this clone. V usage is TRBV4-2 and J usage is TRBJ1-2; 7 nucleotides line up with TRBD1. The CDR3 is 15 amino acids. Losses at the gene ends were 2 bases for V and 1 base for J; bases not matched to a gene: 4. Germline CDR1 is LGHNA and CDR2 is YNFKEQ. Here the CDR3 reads CASSQTGTDNYGYTF. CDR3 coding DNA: TGTGCCAGCAGCCAAACCGGGACAGATAACTATGGCTACACCTTC.

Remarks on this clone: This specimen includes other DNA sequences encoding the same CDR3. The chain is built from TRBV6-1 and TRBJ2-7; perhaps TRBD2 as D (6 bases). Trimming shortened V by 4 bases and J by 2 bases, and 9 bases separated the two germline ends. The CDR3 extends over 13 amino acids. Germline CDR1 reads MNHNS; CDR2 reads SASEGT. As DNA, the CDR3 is TGTGCCAGCAGTGTCGGGGGAACCTACGAGCAGTACTTC. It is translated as CASSVGGTYEQYF.

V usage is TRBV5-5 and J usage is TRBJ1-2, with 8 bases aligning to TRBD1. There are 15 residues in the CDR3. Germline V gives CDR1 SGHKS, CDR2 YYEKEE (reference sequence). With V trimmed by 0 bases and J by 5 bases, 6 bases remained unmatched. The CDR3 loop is CASSLGQGAQYGYTF. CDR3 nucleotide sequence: TGTGCCAGCAGCTTGGGGCAGGGGGCACAGTATGGCTACACCTTC. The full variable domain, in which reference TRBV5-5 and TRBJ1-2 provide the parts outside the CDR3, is DAGVTQSPTHLIKTRGQQVTLRCSPISGHKSVSWYQQVLGQGPQFIFQYYEKEERGRGNFPDRFSARQFPNYSSELNVNALLLGDSALYLCASSLGQGAQYGYTFGSGTRLTVV.

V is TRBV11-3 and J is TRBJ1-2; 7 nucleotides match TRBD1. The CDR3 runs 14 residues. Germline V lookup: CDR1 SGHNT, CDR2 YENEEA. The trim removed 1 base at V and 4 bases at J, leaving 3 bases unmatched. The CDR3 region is CASSLGGGVYGYTF. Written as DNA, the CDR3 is TGTGCCAGCAGCTTAGGAGGGGGCGTCTATGGCTACACCTTC. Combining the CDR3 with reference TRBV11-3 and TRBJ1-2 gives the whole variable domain EAGVVQSPRYKIIEKKQPVAFWCNPISGHNTLYWYLQNLGQGPELLIRYENEEAVDDSQLPKDRFSAERLKGVDSTLKIQPAELGDSAVYLCASSLGGGVYGYTFGSGTRLTVV.

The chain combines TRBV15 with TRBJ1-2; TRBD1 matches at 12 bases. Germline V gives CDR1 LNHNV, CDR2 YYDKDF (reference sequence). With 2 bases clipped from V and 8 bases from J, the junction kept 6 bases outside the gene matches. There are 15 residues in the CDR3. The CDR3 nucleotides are TGTGCCACCAGCAGACCGGGACAGGGGGCTTGGGGCTACACCTTC. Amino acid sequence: CATSRPGQGAWGYTF.

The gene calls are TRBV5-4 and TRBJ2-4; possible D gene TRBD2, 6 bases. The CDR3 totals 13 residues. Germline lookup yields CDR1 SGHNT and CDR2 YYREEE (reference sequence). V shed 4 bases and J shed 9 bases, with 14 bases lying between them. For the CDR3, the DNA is TGTGCCAGCAGCGATCGGACTATCGGCATTCAGTACTTC. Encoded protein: CASSDRTIGIQYF.

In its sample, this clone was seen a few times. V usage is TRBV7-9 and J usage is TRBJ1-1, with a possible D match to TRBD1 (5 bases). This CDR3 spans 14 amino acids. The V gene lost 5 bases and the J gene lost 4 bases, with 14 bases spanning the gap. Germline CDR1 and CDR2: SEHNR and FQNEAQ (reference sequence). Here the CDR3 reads CASSPMGGGTEAFF. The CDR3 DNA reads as TGTGCCAGCAGCCCAATGGGCGGGGGCACTGAAGCTTTCTTT.

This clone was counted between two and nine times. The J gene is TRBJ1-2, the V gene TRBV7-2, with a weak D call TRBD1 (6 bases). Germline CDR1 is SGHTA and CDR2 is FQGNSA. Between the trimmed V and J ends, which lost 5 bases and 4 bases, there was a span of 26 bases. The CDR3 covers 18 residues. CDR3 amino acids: CASSPAPYRVRGVYGYTF. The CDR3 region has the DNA TGTGCCAGCAGCCCAGCCCCTTACAGGGTTAGGGGAGTCTATGGCTACACCTTC.

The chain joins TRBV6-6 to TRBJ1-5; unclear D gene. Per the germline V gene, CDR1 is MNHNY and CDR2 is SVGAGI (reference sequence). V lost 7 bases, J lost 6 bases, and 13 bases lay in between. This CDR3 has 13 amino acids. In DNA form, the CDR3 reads TGTGCCAGCACCCGGGGTATTGGTCAGCCCCAGCATTTT. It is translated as CASTRGIGQPQHF.

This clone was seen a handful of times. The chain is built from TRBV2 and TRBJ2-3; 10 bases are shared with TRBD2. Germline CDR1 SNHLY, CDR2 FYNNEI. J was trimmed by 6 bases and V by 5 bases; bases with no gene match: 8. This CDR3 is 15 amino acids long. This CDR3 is CASSWSGGAGDTQYF. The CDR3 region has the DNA TGTGCCAGCAGTTGGAGCGGGGGGGCGGGGGATACGCAGTATTTT.

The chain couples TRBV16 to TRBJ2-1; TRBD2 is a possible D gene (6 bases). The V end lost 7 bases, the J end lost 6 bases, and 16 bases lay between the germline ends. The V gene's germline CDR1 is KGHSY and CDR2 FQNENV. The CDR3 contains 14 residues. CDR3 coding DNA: TGTGCCAGCACCCCAGTAGGACTAATCAATGAGCAGTTCTTC. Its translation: CASTPVGLINEQFF.

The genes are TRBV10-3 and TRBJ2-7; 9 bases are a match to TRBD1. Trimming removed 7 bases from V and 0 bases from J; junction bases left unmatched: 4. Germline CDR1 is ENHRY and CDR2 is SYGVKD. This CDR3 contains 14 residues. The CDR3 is CAINPGQGSYEQYF. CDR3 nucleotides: TGTGCCATCAACCCGGGACAGGGCTCCTACGAGCAGTACTTC.

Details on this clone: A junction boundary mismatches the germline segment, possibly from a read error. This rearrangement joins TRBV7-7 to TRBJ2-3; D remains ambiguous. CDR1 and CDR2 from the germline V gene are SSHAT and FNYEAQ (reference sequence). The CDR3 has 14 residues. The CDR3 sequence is CASSDGRSTDTQYF. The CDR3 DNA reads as TGTGCTAGCAGCGATGGTCGGAGCACAGATACGCAGTATTTT.

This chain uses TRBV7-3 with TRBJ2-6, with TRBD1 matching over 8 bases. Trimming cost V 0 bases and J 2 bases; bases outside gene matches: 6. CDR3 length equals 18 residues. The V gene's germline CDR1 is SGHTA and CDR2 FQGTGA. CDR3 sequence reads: CASSLTFGQGAGANVLTF. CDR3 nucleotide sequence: TGTGCCAGCAGCTTAACCTTCGGACAGGGAGCTGGGGCCAACGTCCTGACTTTC.

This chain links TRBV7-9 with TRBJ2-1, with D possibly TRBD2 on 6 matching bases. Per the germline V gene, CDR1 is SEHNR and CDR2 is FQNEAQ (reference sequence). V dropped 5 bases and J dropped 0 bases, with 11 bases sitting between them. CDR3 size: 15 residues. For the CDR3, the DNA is TGTGCCAGCAGCATCGGGGGAAGCTCCTACAATGAGCAGTTCTTC. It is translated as CASSIGGSSYNEQFF.

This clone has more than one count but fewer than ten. The DNA of the CDR3 is TGTGCCAGCAGCGAACAGGGTGGGCCCTACGAGCAGTACTTC. This codes for CASSEQGGPYEQYF. The rearrangement joins TRBV9 to TRBJ2-7; D is possibly TRBD1 (6 bases). In germline, CDR1 is SGDLS, CDR2 YYNGEE. The ends were cut back, 3 bases at V and 2 bases at J, with 12 bases in the middle. The CDR3 runs 14 residues. Full variable domain (rest looked up from reference TRBV9 and TRBJ2-7): DSGVTQTPKHLITATGQRVTLRCSPRSGDLSVYWYQQSLDQGLQFLIQYYNGEERAKGNILERFSAQQFPDLHSELNLSSLELGDSALYFCASSEQGGPYEQYFGPGTRLTVT.